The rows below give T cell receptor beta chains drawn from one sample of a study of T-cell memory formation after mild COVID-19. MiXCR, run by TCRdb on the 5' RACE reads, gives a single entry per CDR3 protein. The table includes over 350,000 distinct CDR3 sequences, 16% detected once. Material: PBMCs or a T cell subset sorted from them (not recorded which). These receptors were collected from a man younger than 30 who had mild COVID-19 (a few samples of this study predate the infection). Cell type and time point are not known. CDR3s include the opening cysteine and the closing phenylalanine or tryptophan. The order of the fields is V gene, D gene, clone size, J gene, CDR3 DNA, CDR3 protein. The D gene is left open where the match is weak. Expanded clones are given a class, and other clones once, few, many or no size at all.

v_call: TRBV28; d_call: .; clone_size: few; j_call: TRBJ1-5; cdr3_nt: TGTGCCTGCACCGGGACCCGCAATCAGCCCCAGCATTTT; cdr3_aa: CACTGTRNQPQHF
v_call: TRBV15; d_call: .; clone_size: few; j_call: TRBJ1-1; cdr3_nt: TGTGCCACCAGCAGAGATGGGGGTGGGTCTAACACTGAAGCTTTCTTT; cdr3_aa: CATSRDGGGSNTEAFF
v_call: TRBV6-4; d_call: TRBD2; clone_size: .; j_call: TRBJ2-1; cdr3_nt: TGTGCCAGCAGTGACTCGGGGGGGTACAATGAGCAGTTCTTC; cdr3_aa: CASSDSGGYNEQFF
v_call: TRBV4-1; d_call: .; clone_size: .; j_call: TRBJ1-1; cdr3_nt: TGCGCCAGCAGCGGAGAGGTTGACGGAGAAGCTTTCTTT; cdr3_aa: CASSGEVDGEAFF
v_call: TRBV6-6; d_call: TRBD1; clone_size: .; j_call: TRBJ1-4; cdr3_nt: TGTGCTTCAGACAGGGGAGATGAAAAACTGTTTTTT; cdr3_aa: CASDRGDEKLFF
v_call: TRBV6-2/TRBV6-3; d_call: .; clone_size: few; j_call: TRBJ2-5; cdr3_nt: TGTGCCAGCAGTTCAGCTGGGAGCGAGACCCAGTACTTC; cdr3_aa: CASSSAGSETQYF
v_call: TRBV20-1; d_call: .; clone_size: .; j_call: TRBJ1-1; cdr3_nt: TGCAGTGCTAGTCCCGCCGGGGGGCAAGCTTTCTTT; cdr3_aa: CSASPAGGQAFF
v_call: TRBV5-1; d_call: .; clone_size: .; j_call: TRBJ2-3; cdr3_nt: TGCGCCAGCAGCTTGTTGGGGGGGCGCGGGGATACGCAGTATTTT; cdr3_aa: CASSLLGGRGDTQYF
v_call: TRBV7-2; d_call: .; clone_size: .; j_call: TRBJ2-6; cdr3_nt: TGTGCCAGCAGCACCCCCCGAAGAGGAGTTGGGGCCAACGTCCTGACTTTC; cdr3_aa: CASSTPRRGVGANVLTF
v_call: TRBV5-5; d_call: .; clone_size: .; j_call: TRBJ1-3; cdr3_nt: TGTGCCAGCAGCTCCGGGCAGCCCCATTCTGGAAACACCATATATTTT; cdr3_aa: CASSSGQPHSGNTIYF
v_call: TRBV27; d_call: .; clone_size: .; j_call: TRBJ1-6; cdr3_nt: TGTGCCAGCAGTTTCGCAAGGGGAGTATCACCCCTCCACTTT; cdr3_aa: CASSFARGVSPLHF
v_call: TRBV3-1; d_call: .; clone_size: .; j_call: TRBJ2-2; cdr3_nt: TGTGCCAGCAGCCAAGATCCGCGTGTAGAGCTGTTTTTT; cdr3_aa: CASSQDPRVELFF
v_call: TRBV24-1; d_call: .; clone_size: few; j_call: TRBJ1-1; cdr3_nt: TGTGCCACCAGGGGAGGAGCTTTCTTT; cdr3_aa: CATRGGAFF
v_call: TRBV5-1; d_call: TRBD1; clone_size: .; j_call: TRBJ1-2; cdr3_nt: TGCGCCAGCAGCTTAGCCGGACAGGCCCTAGGCTACACCTTC; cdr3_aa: CASSLAGQALGYTF
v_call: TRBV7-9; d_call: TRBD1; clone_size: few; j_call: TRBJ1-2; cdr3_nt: TGTGCCAGCAGCCAACAGGGGGCAGACTATGGCTACACCTTC; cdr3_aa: CASSQQGADYGYTF
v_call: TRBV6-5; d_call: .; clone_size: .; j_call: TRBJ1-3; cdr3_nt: TGTGCCTCCGGAAGAAACACCATATATTTT; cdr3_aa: CASGRNTIYF
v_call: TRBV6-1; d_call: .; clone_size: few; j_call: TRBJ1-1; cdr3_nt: TGTGCCAGCAGTGCAGAGACCCGAACTGAAGCTTTCTTT; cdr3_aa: CASSAETRTEAFF
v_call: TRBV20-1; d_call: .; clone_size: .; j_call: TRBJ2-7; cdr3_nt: TGCAGTGCTAGAGACGAGGGAATCTCCCACGAGCAGTACTTC; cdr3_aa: CSARDEGISHEQYF
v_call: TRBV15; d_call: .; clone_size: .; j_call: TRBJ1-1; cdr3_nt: TGTGCCACCAGCAGAGATGCAGAGAACACTGAAGCTTTCTTT; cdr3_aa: CATSRDAENTEAFF
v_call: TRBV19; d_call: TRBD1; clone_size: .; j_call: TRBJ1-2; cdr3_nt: TGTGCCAGTAGAGTGGACAGGGTGACTGGCTACACCTTC; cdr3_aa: CASRVDRVTGYTF
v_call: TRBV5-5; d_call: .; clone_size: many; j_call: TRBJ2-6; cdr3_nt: TGTGCCAGCAGCTCAAGGCAGTCCAGCTCTGGGGCCAACGTCCTGACTTTC; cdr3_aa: CASSSRQSSSGANVLTF
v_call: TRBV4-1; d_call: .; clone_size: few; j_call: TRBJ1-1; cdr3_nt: TGCGCCAGCAGCCAAGACCGTGTCGGGGAGTACACTGAAGCTTTCTTT; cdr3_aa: CASSQDRVGEYTEAFF
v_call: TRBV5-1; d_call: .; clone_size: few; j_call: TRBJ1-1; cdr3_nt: TGCGCCAGCAGGGAAGAGATGAACACTGAAGCTTTCTTT; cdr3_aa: CASREEMNTEAFF
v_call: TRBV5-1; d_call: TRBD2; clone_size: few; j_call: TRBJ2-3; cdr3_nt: TGCGCCAGCAGCGCTAGCGGGGATCTCACAGATACGCAGTATTTT; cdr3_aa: CASSASGDLTDTQYF
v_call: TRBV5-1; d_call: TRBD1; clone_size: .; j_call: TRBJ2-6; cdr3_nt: TGCGCCAGCAGCCAGGACAGGCCCTCCGCTGGGGCCAACGTCCTGACTTTC; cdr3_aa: CASSQDRPSAGANVLTF
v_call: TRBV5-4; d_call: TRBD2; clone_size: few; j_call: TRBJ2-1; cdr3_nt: TGTGCCAGTAGTAGCGGGGGGGCCGGAGACAATGAGCAGTTCTTC; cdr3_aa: CASSSGGAGDNEQFF
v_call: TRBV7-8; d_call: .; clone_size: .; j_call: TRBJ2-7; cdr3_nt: TGTGCCAGCAGCTTGTCTGGGGAGAGATGGGGCAGGGGCTCCTACGAGCAGTACTTC; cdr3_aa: CASSLSGERWGRGSYEQYF
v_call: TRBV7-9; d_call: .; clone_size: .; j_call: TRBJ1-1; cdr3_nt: TGTGCCAGCAGCTTATTAACAGGGCTCACTGAAGCTTTCTTT; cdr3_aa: CASSLLTGLTEAFF
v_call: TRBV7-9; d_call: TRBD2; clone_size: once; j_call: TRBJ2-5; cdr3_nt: TGTGCCAGCAGCTTTCGGCTAGCGGGGCAAGGGACCCAGTACTTC; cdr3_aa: CASSFRLAGQGTQYF
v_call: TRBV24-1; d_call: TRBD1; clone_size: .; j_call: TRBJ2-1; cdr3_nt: TGTGCCACCAGTGACCGGACAGGGTTGGGGAATGAGCAGTTCTTC; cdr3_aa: CATSDRTGLGNEQFF
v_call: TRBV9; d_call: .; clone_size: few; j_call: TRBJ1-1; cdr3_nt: TGTGCCAGCAGCGTACGGGGGGGTGACACTGAAGCTTTCTTT; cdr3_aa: CASSVRGGDTEAFF
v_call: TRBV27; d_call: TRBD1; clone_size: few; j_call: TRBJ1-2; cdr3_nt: TGTGCCAGCAGTGGGAACACAGGGGAGGGCTACACCTTC; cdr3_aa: CASSGNTGEGYTF
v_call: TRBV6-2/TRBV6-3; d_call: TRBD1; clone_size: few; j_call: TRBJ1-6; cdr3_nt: TGTGCCAGCAGTGACCCGGGACAGGGATTTTCACCCCTCCACTTT; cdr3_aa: CASSDPGQGFSPLHF
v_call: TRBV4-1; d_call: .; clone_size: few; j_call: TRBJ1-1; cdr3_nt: TGCGCCAGCAGCCAAGTCCCGGGGGGGTTATCCATGAACACTGAAGCTTTCTTT; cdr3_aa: CASSQVPGGLSMNTEAFF
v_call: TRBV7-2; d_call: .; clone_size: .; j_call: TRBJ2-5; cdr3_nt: TGTGCCAGCAGCTTATTCGAACAGATAGAGACCCAGTACTTC; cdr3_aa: CASSLFEQIETQYF
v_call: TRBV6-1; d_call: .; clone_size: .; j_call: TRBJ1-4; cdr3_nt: TGTGCCAGCAGTGGAAGTTTTAATGAAAAACTGTTTTTT; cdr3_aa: CASSGSFNEKLFF
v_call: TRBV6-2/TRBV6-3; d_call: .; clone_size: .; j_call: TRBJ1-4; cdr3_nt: TGTGCCAGCAAAGAGGTGGCAACTAATGAAAAACTGTTTTTT; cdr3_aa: CASKEVATNEKLFF
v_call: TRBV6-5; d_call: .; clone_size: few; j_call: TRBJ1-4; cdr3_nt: TGTGCCAGCAGTTACTCGGGGGGACCGGGGTGGGGACTGTTTTTT; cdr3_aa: CASSYSGGPGWGLFF
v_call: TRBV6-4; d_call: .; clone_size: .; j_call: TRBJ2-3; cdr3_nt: TGTGCCACGCAACTGTCCCCTGGCACAGATACGCAGTATTTT; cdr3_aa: CATQLSPGTDTQYF
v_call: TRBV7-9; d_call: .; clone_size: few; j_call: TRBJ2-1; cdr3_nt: TGTGCCAGCAGTCCCGCGACGAATGAGCAGTTCTTC; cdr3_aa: CASSPATNEQFF
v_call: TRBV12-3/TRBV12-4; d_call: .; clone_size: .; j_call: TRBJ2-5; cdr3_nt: TGTGCCAGCAGGGGGGGTCAAGAGACCCAGTACTTC; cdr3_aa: CASRGGQETQYF
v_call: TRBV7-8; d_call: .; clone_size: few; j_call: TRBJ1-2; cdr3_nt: TGTGCCAGCAGCCCGGATGGAAAATATGGCTACACCTTC; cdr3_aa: CASSPDGKYGYTF
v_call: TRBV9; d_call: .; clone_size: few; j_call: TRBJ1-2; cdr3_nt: TGTGCCAGCAGCGTAGAGGCGGGGGCGAACTATGGCTACACCTTC; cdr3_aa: CASSVEAGANYGYTF
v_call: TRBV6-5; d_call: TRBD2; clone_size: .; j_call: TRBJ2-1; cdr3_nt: TGTGCCAGCAAAACTAGCGGGTACAATGAGCAGTTCTTC; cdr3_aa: CASKTSGYNEQFF
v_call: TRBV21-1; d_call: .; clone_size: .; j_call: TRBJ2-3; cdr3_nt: TGTGCCAGCAGCAAGAAGTGGGGGGCCACAGATACGCAGTATTTT; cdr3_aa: CASSKKWGATDTQYF
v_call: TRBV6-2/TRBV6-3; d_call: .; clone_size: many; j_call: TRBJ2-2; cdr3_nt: TGTGCCAGCAGTTACACAGACACCGGGGAGCTGTTTTTT; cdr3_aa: CASSYTDTGELFF
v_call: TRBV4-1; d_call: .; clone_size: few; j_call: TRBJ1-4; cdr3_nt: TGCGCCAGCAGCCAAGATGGGACCGGACTGATGAAAAAACTGTTTTTT; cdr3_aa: CASSQDGTGLMKKLFF
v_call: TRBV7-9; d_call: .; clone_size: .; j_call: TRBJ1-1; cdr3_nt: TGTGCCAGCAGCCCCCGCGTGGTGGGGGCTGAAGCTTTCTTT; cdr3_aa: CASSPRVVGAEAFF
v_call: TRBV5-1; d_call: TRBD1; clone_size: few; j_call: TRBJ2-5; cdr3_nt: TGCGCCAGCAGCGTACTGGACAGGGCAACTGAGACCCAGTACTTC; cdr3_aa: CASSVLDRATETQYF
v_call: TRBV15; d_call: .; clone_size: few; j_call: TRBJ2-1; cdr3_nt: TGTGCCACCAGCAGCGGAAGATTACCAGGCAATGAGCAGTTCTTC; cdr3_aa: CATSSGRLPGNEQFF
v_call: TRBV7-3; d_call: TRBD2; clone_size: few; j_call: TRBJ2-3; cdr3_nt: TGTGCCAGCAGTGGACTAGCCAAAGATACGCAGTATTTT; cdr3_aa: CASSGLAKDTQYF
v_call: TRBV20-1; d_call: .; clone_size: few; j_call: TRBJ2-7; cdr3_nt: TGCAGTGCTGCGACCATCTACGAGCAGTACTTC; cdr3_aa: CSAATIYEQYF
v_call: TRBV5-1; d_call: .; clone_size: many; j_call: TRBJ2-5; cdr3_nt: TGCGCCAGCAGCTTGGCGGGGGGCGTAGAGACCCAGTACTTC; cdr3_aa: CASSLAGGVETQYF
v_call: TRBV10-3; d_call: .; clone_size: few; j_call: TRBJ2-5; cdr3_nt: TGTGCCATCAGTGAAGAGGGCAGGCGGACAGAGACCCAGTACTTC; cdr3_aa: CAISEEGRRTETQYF
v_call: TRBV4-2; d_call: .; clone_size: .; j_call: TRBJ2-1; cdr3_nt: TGTGCCAGCAGCCAAGATCCGGGGGCCTCCTACAATGAGCAGTTCTTC; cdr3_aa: CASSQDPGASYNEQFF